This is a list of T cell receptor beta chains from one sample in a study of response to subunit inactivated influenza vaccine. TCRdb analysed the RT-PCR reads with MiXCR anew, one entry per CDR3 protein. The table lists about 480,000 distinct CDR3 sequences, 10% to 15% of them singletons. The sample consisted of PBMCs from blood, taken roughly 48 days after vaccination. These TCRs come from a man aged 45-65 years who received an inactivated influenza vaccine. CDR3s include the opening cysteine and the closing phenylalanine or tryptophan. A D gene is named only where the DNA matches it firmly. Rows may omit the clone size; those that give it use once, few, many or a size class.

d_call	v_call	clone_size	j_call	cdr3_nt	cdr3_aa
TRBD1	TRBV6-4	.	TRBJ2-5	TGTGCCAGCATTGGGACAGGGGAAGAGACCCAGTACTTC	CASIGTGEETQYF
.	TRBV6-5	few	TRBJ1-4	TGTGCCAGCAGTTACTCGTTGCAGGATGAAAAACTGTTTTTT	CASSYSLQDEKLFF
TRBD2	TRBV24-1	.	TRBJ2-1	TGTGCCACCAGTGATTTAGCGGGGGGGGTCGATGAGCAGTTCTTC	CATSDLAGGVDEQFF
.	TRBV4-3	many	TRBJ2-2	TGCGCCAGCAGCCAAGCCGTGGTCACAACCGGGGAGCTGTTTTTT	CASSQAVVTTGELFF
TRBD2	TRBV15	.	TRBJ2-1	TGTGCCACCAGCAGAGATTGGGGGGACTACTCCTACAATGAGCAGTTCTTC	CATSRDWGDYSYNEQFF
TRBD1	TRBV14	few	TRBJ2-5	TGTGCCAGCAGCCACGGACAGGGGAAAGAGACCCAGTACTTC	CASSHGQGKETQYF
.	TRBV6-1	few	TRBJ2-7	TGTGCCAGCAGCCTGGACGGTCCCTTTTACGAGCAGTACTTC	CASSLDGPFYEQYF
.	TRBV18	.	TRBJ2-1	TGTGCCAGCTCACCACCGAAGACAGCGGCAATCAATGAGCAGTTCTTC	CASSPPKTAAINEQFF
.	TRBV11-2	.	TRBJ2-1	TGTGCCAGCACTGGACTATCTGCTGAGCAGTTCTTC	CASTGLSAEQFF
.	TRBV6-5	.	TRBJ2-3	TGTGCCAGCAGTTACTTAGACAGTAGCACAGATACGCAGTATTTT	CASSYLDSSTDTQYF
.	TRBV5-1	few	TRBJ1-1	TGCGCCAGCAGCTTTCAACAGGGAAACACTGAAGCTTTCTTT	CASSFQQGNTEAFF
TRBD2	TRBV5-6	.	TRBJ2-5	TGTGCCAGCAGCTTTCCTAGCGGGAGCGCAGAGACCCAGTACTTC	CASSFPSGSAETQYF
TRBD1	TRBV5-1	many	TRBJ2-7	TGCGCCAGCAGCTCGCCGGGACAGATCTACGAGCAGTACTTC	CASSSPGQIYEQYF
.	TRBV6-1	few	TRBJ1-5	TGTGCCAGCAGTGAAATGATGTGGGGGGCTCAGCCCCAGCATTTT	CASSEMMWGAQPQHF
.	TRBV5-1	.	TRBJ2-5	TGCGCCAGCAGCTGGGGCCAGGGGTCGAGTGAGACCCAGTACTTC	CASSWGQGSSETQYF
.	TRBV28	many	TRBJ1-5	TGTGCCAGCAGTTTATCGGGGACGCGCAATCAGCCCCAGCATTTT	CASSLSGTRNQPQHF
.	TRBV10-3	.	TRBJ1-1	TGTGCCATCAGTGAGTCCTCGGGGGGATCTGAAGCTTTCTTT	CAISESSGGSEAFF
.	TRBV21-1	few	TRBJ2-4	TGTGCCAGCAGCAAATCCCTTACGACAGGGGGCGGGTACATTCAGTACTTC	CASSKSLTTGGGYIQYF
TRBD2	TRBV20-1	.	TRBJ2-7	TGCAGTGCTCACGGGAGGGGATCCTACGAGCAGTACTTC	CSAHGRGSYEQYF
TRBD2	TRBV5-1	many	TRBJ2-1	TGCGCCAGCAGCTTGGAGCGGGGGCGGGAGCAGTTCTTC	CASSLERGREQFF